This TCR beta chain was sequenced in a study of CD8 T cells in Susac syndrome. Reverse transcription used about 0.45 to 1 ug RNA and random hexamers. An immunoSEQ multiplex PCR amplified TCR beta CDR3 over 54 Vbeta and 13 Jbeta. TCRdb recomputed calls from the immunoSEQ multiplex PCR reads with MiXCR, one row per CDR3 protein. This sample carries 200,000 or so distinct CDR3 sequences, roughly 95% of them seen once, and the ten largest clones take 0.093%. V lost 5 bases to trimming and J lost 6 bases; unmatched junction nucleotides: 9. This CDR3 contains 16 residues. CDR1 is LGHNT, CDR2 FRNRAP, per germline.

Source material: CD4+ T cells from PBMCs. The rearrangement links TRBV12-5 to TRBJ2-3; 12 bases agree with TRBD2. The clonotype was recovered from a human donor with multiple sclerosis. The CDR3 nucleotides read TGTGCTAGTGGTCCCCCGACTAGCGGGGGCGCGGATACGCAGTATTTT. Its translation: CASGPPTSGGADTQYF.